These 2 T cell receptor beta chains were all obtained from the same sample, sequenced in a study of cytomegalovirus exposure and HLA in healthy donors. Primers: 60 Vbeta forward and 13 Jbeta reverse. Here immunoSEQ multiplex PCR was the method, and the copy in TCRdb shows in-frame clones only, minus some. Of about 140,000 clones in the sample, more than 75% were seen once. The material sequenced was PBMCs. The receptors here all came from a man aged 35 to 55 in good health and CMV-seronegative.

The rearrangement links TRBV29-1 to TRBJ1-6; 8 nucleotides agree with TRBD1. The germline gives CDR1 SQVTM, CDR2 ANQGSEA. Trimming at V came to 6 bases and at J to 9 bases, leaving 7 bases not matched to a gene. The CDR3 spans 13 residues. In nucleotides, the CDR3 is TGCAGCGTGAAGGACAGGGAAGGTTCACCCCTCCACTTT. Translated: CSVKDREGSPLHF.

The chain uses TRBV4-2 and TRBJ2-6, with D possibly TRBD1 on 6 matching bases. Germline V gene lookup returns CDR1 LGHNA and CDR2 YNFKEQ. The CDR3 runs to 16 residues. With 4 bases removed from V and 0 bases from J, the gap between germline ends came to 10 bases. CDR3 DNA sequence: TGTGCCAGCAGCCCGGACAGTCCCTCTGGGGCCAACGTCCTGACTTTC. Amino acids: CASSPDSPSGANVLTF.